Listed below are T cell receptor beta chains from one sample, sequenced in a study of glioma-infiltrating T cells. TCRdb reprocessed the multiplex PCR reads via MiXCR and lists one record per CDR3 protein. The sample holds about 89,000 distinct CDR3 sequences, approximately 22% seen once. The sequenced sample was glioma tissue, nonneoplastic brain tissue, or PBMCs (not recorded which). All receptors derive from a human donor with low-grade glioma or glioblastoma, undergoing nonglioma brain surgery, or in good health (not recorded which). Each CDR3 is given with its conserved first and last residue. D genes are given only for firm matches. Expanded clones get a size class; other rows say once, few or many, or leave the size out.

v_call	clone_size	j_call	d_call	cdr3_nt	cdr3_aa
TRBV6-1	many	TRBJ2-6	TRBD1	TGTGCCAGCAGCCGGACAGGGACGAACTCCGGGGCCAACGTCCTGACTTTC	CASSRTGTNSGANVLTF
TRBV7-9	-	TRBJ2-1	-	TGTGCCAGCAGTTCCAGGACCCACTTGGATGAGCAGTTCTTC	CASSSRTHLDEQFF
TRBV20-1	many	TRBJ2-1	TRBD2	TGCAGTGTCACCACGACTAGCGGGAGAGGACGCAATGAGCAGTTCTTC	CSVTTTSGRGRNEQFF
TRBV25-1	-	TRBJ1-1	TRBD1	TGTGCCAGCAGACGCCAGGGGGCTGATACTGAAGCTTCCTTT	CASRRQGADTEASF
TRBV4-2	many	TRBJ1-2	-	TGTGCCAGCAGCCAAGATCCGGGATATGGCTACACCTTC	CASSQDPGYGYTF
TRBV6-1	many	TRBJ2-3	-	TGTGCCAGCAGTCATCTGGCAGATACGCAGTATTTT	CASSHLADTQYF
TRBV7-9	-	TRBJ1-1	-	TGTGCCAGCAACTTAGGCGGGAACACTGAAGCTTTCTTT	CASNLGGNTEAFF
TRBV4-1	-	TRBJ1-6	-	TGCGCCAGCATCCAAGAAGGAGCAGATAATAATTCACCCCTCCACTTT	CASIQEGADNNSPLHF
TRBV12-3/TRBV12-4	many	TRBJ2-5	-	TGTGCCAGCAGTTCCCCCTGGGAGGAGACCCAGTACTTC	CASSSPWEETQYF
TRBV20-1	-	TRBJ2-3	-	TGCAGTGCTAGAGATATTGGTCTGACGGAGGATACGCAGTATTTT	CSARDIGLTEDTQYF
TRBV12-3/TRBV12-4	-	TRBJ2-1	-	TGTGCCAGCAGTTTAAACCCGGACCACCAGTTCTTC	CASSLNPDHQFF
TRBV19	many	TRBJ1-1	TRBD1	TGTGCCAGCACAGGGGGCTACACTGAAGCTTTCTTT	CASTGGYTEAFF
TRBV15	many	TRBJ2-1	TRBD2	TGTGCCACCAGCAGAGATACGGGGGGGCTGCAGTTCTTC	CATSRDTGGLQFF
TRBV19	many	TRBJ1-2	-	TGTGCCAGTAGGTACAGCAGGGGACTTAACTATGGCTACACCTTC	CASRYSRGLNYGYTF
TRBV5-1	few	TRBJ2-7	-	TGCGCCAGCAGAAAGGGGGACCCCTCCTACGAGCAGTACTTC	CASRKGDPSYEQYF